This TCR beta chain was profiled in a study of T cells in Graves' hyperthyroidism and ophthalmopathy. Amplification of TCR beta CDR3 regions used RNA as the template. First-round RT-PCR targeting the TCR CDR3 was performed with the HTBI primer set. TCRdb recomputed calls from the multiplex PCR reads with MiXCR, one row per CDR3 protein. The sample has some 620,000 distinct CDR3 sequences, 15% to 20% seen once; the top ten hold less than 4.5%. Those patients with uncontrolled infection, other autoimmune disease, pregnancy or lactation were excluded. Fresh 10 ml peripheral blood yielded PBMCs. Points on this clonotype: What it binds is unknown.

Study observations and caveats: Most clonotypes that expanded in the thyroid above 0.001 also showed up in blood.

The CDR3 totals 14 residues. The V and J ends lost 3 bases and 1 base respectively, with 9 bases between them. CDR1 and CDR2 from the germline V gene are LGHDT and YNNKEL (reference sequence). This receptor was obtained from a woman in her twenties or thirties with Graves' hyperthyroidism. The V call is TRBV3-1, the J call TRBJ1-1; TRBD1 is a possible D gene (5 bases). The sequencing input was blood. The CDR3 sequence: CASSQGLSNTEAFF. CDR3 coding DNA: TGTGCCAGCAGCCAGGGGCTTTCGAACACTGAAGCTTTCTTT.